This entry lists 6 T cell receptor beta chains sequenced from one sample in a study of low-dose radiotherapy and immunotherapy resistance in tumors (dated by TCRdb to about 2022). Interpreted using the paper, the time point label stands for: after trial treatment. The treatment or condition label corresponds to: LDRT plus nivolumab, ipilimumab, low-dose cyclophosphamide and aspirin (RACIN trial). Sequenced on an Illumina HiSeq 2500. First-strand cDNA was synthesized using Superscript III and a set of TRAV- and TRBV-specific primers, so that both TCRalpha and TCRbeta chains were covered. A roughly 20-cycle PCR with Phusion amplified the TCRs, pairing a constant-region primer with the adapter that was attached to the V primers. TCRdb redid the processing of the public reads, applying fastp at Q25 and MiXCR, and retained in-frame beta chains. Rows merge per CDR3 protein into single entries with the most common DNA and genes. For this sample the table gives tens of thousands of distinct CDR3 sequences, of which about 20% were detected only once. The ten largest make up roughly 13% of the sample.

The specimen comprised PBMCs, sampled after low-dose radiotherapy plus immunotherapy. Receptors originate from a female donor with ovarian cancer.

This clonotype was counted at least ten times. V gene TRBV6-2 or TRBV6-3 combines with J gene TRBJ2-7; TRBD2 aligns across 15 bases. Germline loops: CDR1 MNHEY, CDR2 SVGEGT. The CDR3 loop spans 16 amino acids. V lost 4 bases and J lost 6; bases outside the gene matches: 7. The CDR3 region is CASSSPGLAGGSEQYF. CDR3 DNA sequence: TGTGCCAGCAGTTCCCCGGGACTAGCGGGAGGTTCCGAGCAGTACTTC.

This clonotype was seen only a few times. The chain joins TRBV6-2 or TRBV6-3 to TRBJ2-1; 8 bases agree with TRBD1. V lost 1 base to trimming and J lost 6 bases; unmatched junction nucleotides: 5. This CDR3 is built from 15 residues. The V gene's germline CDR1 is MNHEY and CDR2 SVGEGT. The CDR3 DNA is TGTGCCAGCAGTTACTTGAAAACAGGGGGCAATGAGCAGTTCTTC. Residues: CASSYLKTGGNEQFF.

In this sample, this clonotype turned up many times. V gene TRBV15 combines with J gene TRBJ2-1, with D perhaps matching TRBD2 (6 bases). Germline CDR1 LNHNV, CDR2 YYDKDF (reference sequence). Trimming left V 3 bases short and J 15 bases short, with 18 bases between. This CDR3 is 13 amino acids long. The CDR3 loop is CATSSLAWSGGFF. In nucleotides, the CDR3 is TGTGCCACCAGCAGCCTAGCGTGGAGTGGGGGGTTCTTC. The full variable domain, its missing parts supplied by reference TRBV15 and TRBJ2-1, is DAMVIQNPRYQVTQFGKPVTLSCSQTLNHNVMYWYQQKSSQAPKLLFHYYDKDFNNEADTPDNFQSRRPNTSFCFLDIRSPGLGDTAMYLCATSSLAWSGGFFGPGTRLTVL.

This clonotype has a count of ten or more. J is TRBJ2-1 and V is TRBV9; 10 bases are shared with TRBD2. The J segment lost 10 bases and the V segment lost 2 bases, leaving 9 bases of the junction unmatched. This CDR3 spans 15 amino acids. Germline-derived CDR1 and CDR2 are SGDLS and YYNGEE. The CDR3 is CASSVIAGGPREQFF. The CDR3, as DNA: TGTGCCAGCAGCGTGATAGCGGGGGGTCCCCGGGAGCAGTTCTTC. Using reference TRBV9 and TRBJ2-1 for the parts outside the CDR3, the full variable domain is DSGVTQTPKHLITATGQRVTLRCSPRSGDLSVYWYQQSLDQGLQFLIQYYNGEERAKGNILERFSAQQFPDLHSELNLSSLELGDSALYFCASSVIAGGPREQFFGPGTRLTVL.

This clonotype was observed a few times. In DNA form, the CDR3 reads TGTGCCAGCAGTAAGGGGCTAGGCCATGAGCAGTTCTTC. Translated, it gives CASSKGLGHEQFF. V and J are TRBV13 and TRBJ2-1; D might be TRBD1 (5 bases). With 6 bases removed from V and 8 bases from J, the gap between germline ends came to 14 bases. The CDR3 sequence is 13 residues long. Germline CDR1 PRHDT, CDR2 FYEKMQ (reference sequence).

The V call is TRBV6-2 or TRBV6-3, the J call TRBJ2-2; D possibly corresponds to TRBD2 (6 bases). Between the trimmed V and J ends, which lost 6 bases and 5 bases, there was a span of 19 bases. The CDR3 extends over 16 amino acids. CDR1 is MNHEY and CDR2 is SVGEGT in the germline V gene. CDR3 region: CASRAQVGGKTGELFF. DNA of the CDR3: TGTGCCAGCAGAGCACAAGTGGGAGGCAAGACCGGGGAGCTGTTTTTT.